These 5 T cell receptor beta chains were sequenced from one sample in a study of technical replicates of blood from a few donors. Assay: immunoSEQ multiplex PCR; the TCRdb copy retains only in-frame clones and omits some. The data hold roughly 70,000 clones, with roughly nine tenths observed a single time. Material for sequencing was T cells isolated from PBMCs. These receptor sequences come from a human donor in good health.

The chain employs TRBV2 and TRBJ2-2; the D gene is possibly TRBD2 (7 bases). The CDR3 has 15 amino acids. V was trimmed by 2 bases and J by 3 bases, leaving 10 bases between them. CDR1 and CDR2 (germline): SNHLY, FYNNEI. The DNA for the CDR3 is TGTGCCAGCAGTGAACAGGGGAGGGACACCGGGGAGCTGTTTTTT. Amino acid sequence: CASSEQGRDTGELFF.

As to this clone: At one end the junction does not follow the germline gene, possibly because of a read error. J is TRBJ2-7 and V is TRBV27, with D uncertain. The germline CDR1 and CDR2 sequences are MNHEY and SMNVEV (reference sequence). The CDR3 totals 13 residues. The CDR3: CASSLSPSSEQYF. The CDR3 DNA sequence: TGTGCCAGCAGTTTATCTCCCTCCTCCGAGCAGTACTTC.

V usage is TRBV27 and J usage is TRBJ2-7; D is uncertain. Germline V CDR1 and CDR2: MNHEY, SMNVEV (reference sequence). V was trimmed by 6 bases and J by 6 bases, leaving 18 bases between them. The CDR3 is made up of 14 amino acids. This CDR3 reads CASRRIQNLPEQYF. The CDR3 DNA reads TGTGCCAGCAGAAGAATTCAGAATCTTCCCGAGCAGTACTTC.

J is TRBJ2-1 and V is TRBV6-4; D not resolved. The V gene's germline CDR1 is MRHNA and CDR2 SNTAGT. With 4 bases removed from V and 4 bases from J, the gap between germline ends came to 8 bases. This CDR3 has 13 residues. The CDR3 coding sequence is TGTGCCAGCAGTGGTGGGCTTTACAATGAGCAGTTCTTC. This sequence encodes CASSGGLYNEQFF.

This clone has only one observation. The V gene is TRBV19, the J gene TRBJ2-2; a weak D match, TRBD2 (6 bases). Looked up from germline, CDR1 is LNHDA and CDR2 is SQIVND (reference sequence). The CDR3 has 14 residues. V was pared by 4 bases and J by 1 base, with 7 bases between. CDR3 coding DNA: TGTGCCAGTAGTAATAGCGGGAACACCGGGGAGCTGTTTTTT. Translating it yields CASSNSGNTGELFF.